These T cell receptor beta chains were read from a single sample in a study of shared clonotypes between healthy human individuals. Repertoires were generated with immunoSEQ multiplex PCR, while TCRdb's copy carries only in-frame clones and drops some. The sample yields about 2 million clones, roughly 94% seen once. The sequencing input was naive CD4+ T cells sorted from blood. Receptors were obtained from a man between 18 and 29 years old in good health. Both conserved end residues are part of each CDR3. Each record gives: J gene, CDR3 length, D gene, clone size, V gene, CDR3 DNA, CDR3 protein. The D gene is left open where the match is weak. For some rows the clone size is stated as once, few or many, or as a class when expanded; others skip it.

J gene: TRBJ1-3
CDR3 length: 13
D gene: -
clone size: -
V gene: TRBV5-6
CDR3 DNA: TGTGCCAGCAGCGGTTTGTCTGGAAACACCATATATTTT
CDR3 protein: CASSGLSGNTIYF

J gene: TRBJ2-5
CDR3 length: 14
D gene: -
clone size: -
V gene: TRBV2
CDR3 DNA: TGTGCCAGCAGTGAGGGAGCTCTTCAAGAGACCCAGTACTTC
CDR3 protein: CASSEGALQETQYF

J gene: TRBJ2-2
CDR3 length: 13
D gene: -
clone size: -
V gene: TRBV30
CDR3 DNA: TGTGCCTGGAGTGTAATGAGCGTGGGGGAGCTGTTTTTT
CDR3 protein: CAWSVMSVGELFF

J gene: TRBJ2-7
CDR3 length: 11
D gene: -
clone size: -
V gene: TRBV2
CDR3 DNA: TGTGCCAGCAAAGGAGGTGCGCCTCAGTACTTC
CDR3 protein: CASKGGAPQYF

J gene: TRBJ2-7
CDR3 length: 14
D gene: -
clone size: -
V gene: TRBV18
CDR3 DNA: TGTGCCAGCTCACCATCCACCCAACATTACGAGCAGTACTTC
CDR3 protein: CASSPSTQHYEQYF

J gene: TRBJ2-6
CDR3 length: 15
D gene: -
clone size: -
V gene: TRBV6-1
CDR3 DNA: TGTGCCAGCAGAGGACACGTCTCTGGGGCCAACGTCCTGACTTTC
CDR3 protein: CASRGHVSGANVLTF

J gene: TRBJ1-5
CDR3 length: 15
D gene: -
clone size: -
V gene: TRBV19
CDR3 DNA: TGTGCCAGTAGTATATTAGAGGGTAGCAATCAGCCCCAGCATTTT
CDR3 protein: CASSILEGSNQPQHF

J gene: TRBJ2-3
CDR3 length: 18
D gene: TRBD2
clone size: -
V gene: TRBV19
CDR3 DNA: TGTGCCAGTAGTATCGGACTAGCGGGAGGGCCTTACACAGATACGCAGTATTTT
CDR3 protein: CASSIGLAGGPYTDTQYF

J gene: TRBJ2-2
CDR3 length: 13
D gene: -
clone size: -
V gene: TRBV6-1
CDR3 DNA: TGTGCCAGCAGTAACAGGAACACCGGGGAGCTGTTTTTT
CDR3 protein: CASSNRNTGELFF

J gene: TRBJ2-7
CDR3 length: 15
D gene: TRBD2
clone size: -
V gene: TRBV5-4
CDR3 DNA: TGTGCCAGCAGCTCAGGACTAGCGGGCCCGTACGAGCAGTACTTC
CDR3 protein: CASSSGLAGPYEQYF

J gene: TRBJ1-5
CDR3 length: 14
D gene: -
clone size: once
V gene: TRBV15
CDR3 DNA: TGTGCCACCAGCAGAGGGGGGGCATATCAGCCCCAGCATTTT
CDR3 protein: CATSRGGAYQPQHF

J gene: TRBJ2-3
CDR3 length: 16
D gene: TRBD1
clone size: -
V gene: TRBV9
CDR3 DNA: TGTGCCAGCAGCGTAGAGGAGACAGGGGCGAGAGATACGCAGTATTTT
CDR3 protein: CASSVEETGARDTQYF

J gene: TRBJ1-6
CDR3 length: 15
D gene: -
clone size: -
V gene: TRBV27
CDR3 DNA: TGTGCCAGCAGTTTACAGGACAGCGATAATTCACCCCTCCACTTT
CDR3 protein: CASSLQDSDNSPLHF

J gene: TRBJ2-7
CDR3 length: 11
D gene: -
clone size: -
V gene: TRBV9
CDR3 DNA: TGTGCCAGCAGAGGCCGGGGACGGCAGTACTTC
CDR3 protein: CASRGRGRQYF

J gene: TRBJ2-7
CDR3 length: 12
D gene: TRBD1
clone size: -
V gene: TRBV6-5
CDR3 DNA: TGTGCCAGCAGTCGGAACAGGGGAGAGCAGTACTTC
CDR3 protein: CASSRNRGEQYF

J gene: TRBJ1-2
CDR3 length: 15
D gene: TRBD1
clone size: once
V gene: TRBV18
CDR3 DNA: TGTGCCAGCTCACCCAGCCGGGACAGGGGAGAAGGCTACACCTTC
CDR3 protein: CASSPSRDRGEGYTF

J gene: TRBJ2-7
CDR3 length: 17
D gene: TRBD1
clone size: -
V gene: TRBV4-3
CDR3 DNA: TGCGCCAGCAGCCAGGGGCTCGGGACAGGAGTGATGTACGAGCAGTACTTC
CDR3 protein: CASSQGLGTGVMYEQYF

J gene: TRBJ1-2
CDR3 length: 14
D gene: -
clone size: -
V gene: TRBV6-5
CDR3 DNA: TGTGCCAGCAGTTACGAAGGATCCGGCTATGGCTACACCTTC
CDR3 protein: CASSYEGSGYGYTF

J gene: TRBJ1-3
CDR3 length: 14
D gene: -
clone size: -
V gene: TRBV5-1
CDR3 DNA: TGCGCCAGCAGCGTGGACATAGTCGGAAACACCATATATTTT
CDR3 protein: CASSVDIVGNTIYF

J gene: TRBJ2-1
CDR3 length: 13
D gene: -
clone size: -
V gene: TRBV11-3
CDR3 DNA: TGTGCCAGCAGCCCACGGGGGGCTAATGAGCAGTTCTTC
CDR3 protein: CASSPRGANEQFF

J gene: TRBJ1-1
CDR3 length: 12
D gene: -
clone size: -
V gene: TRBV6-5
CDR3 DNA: TGTGCCAGCAGGGACCTTGACAGAGAAGCTTTCTTT
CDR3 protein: CASRDLDREAFF

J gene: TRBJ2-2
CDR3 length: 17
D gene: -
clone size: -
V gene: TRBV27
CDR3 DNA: TGTGCCAGCAGTTTGTTGGGGTCGACCTTAGATCGCGGGGAGCTGTTTTTT
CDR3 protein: CASSLLGSTLDRGELFF

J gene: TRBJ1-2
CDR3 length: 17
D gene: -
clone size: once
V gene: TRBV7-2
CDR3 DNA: TGTGCCAGCAGCAAGACAGGAATACCTTCAGAATACTATGGCTACACCTTC
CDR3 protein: CASSKTGIPSEYYGYTF